This TCR beta chain emerged from a study of T cells after yellow fever vaccination (dated by TCRdb to between 2018 and 2021). A note on the overall study: The SMART-Seq v4 Ultra Low Input RNA kit was used to prepare libraries from fractions with low cell numbers. To follow T-cell clones before and after both primary and booster YFV17D yellow fever vaccination, bulk TCR alpha and beta repertoires underwent longitudinal sequencing. Two healthy male donors, one aged 18 to 30 and one aged 30 to 39 years, were included in the cohort. Blood was collected at multiple timepoints before and after primary and secondary immunization, and bulk PBMC replicates and cell subsets were isolated. Here is what the overall study found, with its caveats: The study included only a couple of donors, which limits how far the findings can be generalized. After the booster, most clones that had expanded after primary vaccination were detected again (approximately 96% of CD4 and around nine tenths of CD8), suggesting broad maintenance of memory. A small share of clonotypes occurred in both CD4 and CD8 compartments, likely arising from convergent recombination. The secondary T-cell response was weaker than the primary response but faster, peaking on day 5 instead of day 15. FACS-sorted repertoires could contain abundant contaminating clonotypes from the bulk population, so computational filtering was required.

TCR cDNA was made using 5'RACE template switching, a step that added a universal primer site and unique molecular identifiers. cDNA synthesis was primed from both the TCR alpha and TCR beta constant segments. Libraries were amplified in two PCR steps, with sample barcodes and sequencing adapters added in the second step. Sequencing of libraries was performed on Illumina HiSeq 2500 (2x100 bp) or NovaSeq (2x150 bp). The authors' pipeline ran thus. MIGEC was used to demultiplex reads and collapse the reads into UMI consensus sequences, and MiXCR was used for V(D)J alignment. Vaccine-responding clonotypes were defined with edgeR using replicate PBMC samples, requiring FDR below 0.01 and a log2 fold change above 5 up to day 15. Bulk clonotypes were assigned CD4 or CD8 identity according to which sequenced CD4 or CD8 repertoire held them at higher abundance. TCRdb took the public reads, trimmed them with fastp at Q25, ran MiXCR for clone calling and kept in-frame beta chains. Under each unique CDR3 protein, matching rows form one entry showing the most common genes and DNA. The V and J calls reflect TCRdb's pipeline rather than the authors' work. For this sample there are 600,000 to 750,000 distinct CDR3 sequences; around an eighth appear just once. Of the sample, about 16% is held by the ten largest clones.

The treatment or condition label, as the study defines it: live attenuated yellow fever vaccine strain. At each blood-draw timepoint, two biological replicates of bulk PBMCs were obtained. PBMCs were isolated from peripheral blood using a standard Ficoll-Paque protocol. TriZol was used to extract RNA from bulk PBMCs, CD4 and CD8 fractions, and dextramer-positive and dextramer-negative fractions. The germline V gene sets CDR1 to SGHTA and CDR2 to FQGNSA. Between the V and J ends, shortened by 5 bases and 3 bases respectively, the junction contains 19 bases. The CDR3 sequence holds 17 residues, the cysteine and phenylalanine included. Only CDR3 DNA remains: 51 bases, in frame from the first base. This clonotype showed up just a few times. Its recognized antigen is unknown. Base qualities are missing; no much larger clone stands one base away.

This TCR came from a man aged 30 to 39 who received the YFV17D yellow fever vaccine. The rearrangement combines TRBV7-2 with TRBJ2-2, with no reliable assignment of the D segment. The sequenced sample was PBMCs, obtained on the day of the yellow fever booster vaccination. The DNA is TGTGCCAGCAGCCGACAAGGGATTAGGCCGGACACCGGGGAGCTGTTTTTT. This encodes CASSRQGIRPDTGELFF.